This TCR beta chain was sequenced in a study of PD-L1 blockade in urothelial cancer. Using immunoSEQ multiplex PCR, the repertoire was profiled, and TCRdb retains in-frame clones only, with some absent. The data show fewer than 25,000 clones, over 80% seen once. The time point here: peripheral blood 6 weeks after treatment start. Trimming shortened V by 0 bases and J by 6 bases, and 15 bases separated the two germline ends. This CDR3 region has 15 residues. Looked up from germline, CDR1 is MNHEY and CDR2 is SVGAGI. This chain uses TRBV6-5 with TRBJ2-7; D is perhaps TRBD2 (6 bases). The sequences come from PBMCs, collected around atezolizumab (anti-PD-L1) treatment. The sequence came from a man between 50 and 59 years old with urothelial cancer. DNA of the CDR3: TGTGCCAGCAGTTACTCGGACGGAGGGCCCTTCGAGCAGTACTTC. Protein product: CASSYSDGGPFEQYF.